This entry lists 13 T cell receptor beta chains sequenced from one sample in a study of CD8 T cells in ankylosing spondylitis. A single record per CDR3 protein comes from TCRdb applying MiXCR to the 5' RACE reads. The data hold more than 150,000 distinct CDR3 sequences, with roughly 18% observed a single time. The sequenced sample consisted of blood, either unsorted or a sorted T cell fraction (not recorded which). The receptors here all came from a male donor aged 5 to 30 with ankylosing spondylitis or in good health (not recorded which).

The V gene is TRBV29-1, the J gene TRBJ2-1, with TRBD2 identical over 9 bases. V shed 6 bases and J 5 bases; nucleotides not matched to a gene: 11. This CDR3 has 15 amino acids. The germline V gene encodes CDR1 SQVTM and CDR2 ANQGSEA. The CDR3: CSVIKAGGLNNEQFF. CDR3 DNA sequence: TGCAGCGTGATTAAAGCGGGAGGCCTGAACAATGAGCAGTTCTTC.

The chain recombines TRBV12-3 or TRBV12-4 with TRBJ1-2; D perhaps matches TRBD1 (5 bases). CDR3 length equals 15 residues. The V gene lost 5 bases and the J gene lost 3 bases, with 16 bases spanning the gap. In DNA, the CDR3 is TGTGCCAGCAGTCTGACAGCTCCCGGGCACTATGGCTACACCTTC. Amino acid sequence: CASSLTAPGHYGYTF.

This clonotype was recorded many times. V and J are TRBV20-1 and TRBJ2-2; maybe TRBD1 (5 bases). The CDR3 spans 12 residues. Trimming left V 4 bases short and J 6 bases short, with 9 bases between. Germline V lookup: CDR1 DFQATT, CDR2 SNEGSKA (reference sequence). CDR3 sequence (DNA): TGCAGTGCTAATTGGGGCTCCGGGGAGCTGTTTTTT. This codes for CSANWGSGELFF.

This clonotype showed up many times. V gene TRBV25-1 combines with J gene TRBJ2-1, with TRBD2 matching over 13 bases. The CDR3 length is 20 residues. Trimming cost V 1 base and J 4 bases; bases outside gene matches: 13. Germline values: CDR1 MGHDK, CDR2 SYGVNS. The CDR3 DNA sequence: TGTGCCAGCAGTGAATTTGGACTAGCGGGAGAGAGTAACCAATACAATGAGCAGTTCTTC. Protein sequence: CASSEFGLAGESNQYNEQFF. The full variable domain, its missing parts supplied by reference TRBV25-1 and TRBJ2-1, is EADIYQTPRYLVIGTGKKITLECSQTMGHDKMYWYQQDPGMELHLIHYSYGVNSTEKGDLSSESTVSRIRTEHFPLTLESARPSHTSQYLCASSEFGLAGESNQYNEQFFGPGTRLTVL.

This clonotype was picked up many times. This sequence joins TRBV5-1 and TRBJ2-1; 9 bases are shared with TRBD2. J gave up 7 bases and V 0 bases, and 5 bases lay outside the gene matches. CDR3 length equals 15 residues. Germline V gene lookup returns CDR1 SGHRS and CDR2 YFSETQ. The CDR3 DNA follows: TGCGCCAGCAGCTTGGTATTAGCGGGAGTTAATGAGCAGTTCTTC. It translates to CASSLVLAGVNEQFF.

At least ten counts were recorded for this clonotype. The CDR3 DNA sequence: TGTGCCAGCATTCCCGGGACAGGGTACAATGAGCAGTTCTTC. Its translation is CASIPGTGYNEQFF. J is TRBJ2-1 and V is TRBV12-3 or TRBV12-4; 9 bases are shared with TRBD1. There are 14 residues in the CDR3. The junction had 5 bases not matched to a gene; V was cut back by 7 bases and J by 4 bases.

This clonotype was counted at least ten times. The rearrangement uses TRBV11-2 and TRBJ1-6, with 7 bases lining up with TRBD1. The CDR3 has 14 amino acids. V trimming: 2 bases; J trimming: 7 bases; junction bases outside the gene matches: 2. CDR1 and CDR2 from the germline V gene are SGHAT and FQNNGV. CDR3 sequence reads: CASSLLGGNSPLHF. Written as DNA, the CDR3 is TGTGCCAGCAGCTTATTAGGGGGCAATTCACCCCTCCACTTT.

At least ten counts were recorded for this clonotype. The rearrangement links TRBV14 to TRBJ2-1; D is possibly TRBD2 (6 bases). The CDR3 covers 16 residues. Germline values: CDR1 SGHDN, CDR2 FVKESK. Trimming shortened V by 1 base and J by 6 bases, and 16 bases separated the two germline ends. CDR3 sequence (DNA): TGTGCCAGCAGCCAAGGAGTCGGGAGATTAGGCAATGAGCAGTTCTTC. Residues: CASSQGVGRLGNEQFF.

The CDR3 is CATSRVTGGAETQYF. CDR3 DNA sequence: TGTGCCACCAGCAGAGTGACAGGGGGCGCCGAGACCCAGTACTTC. The rearrangement uses TRBV15 and TRBJ2-5; 10 nucleotides match TRBD1. This CDR3 has 15 amino acids. Per the germline V gene, CDR1 is LNHNV and CDR2 is YYDKDF (reference sequence). The J segment lost 5 bases and the V segment lost 1 base, leaving 4 bases of the junction unmatched.

This clonotype was picked up one time. The chain has TRBV7-9 and TRBJ1-2; TRBD1 agrees at 9 bases. Trimming cost V 5 bases and J 4 bases; bases outside gene matches: 17. This CDR3 contains 18 residues. In germline, CDR1 is SEHNR, CDR2 FQNEAQ (reference sequence). DNA of the CDR3: TGTGCCAGCAGCCCGAGGTTGGGACAGGGTGATCTAGGCTATGGCTACACCTTC. As protein: CASSPRLGQGDLGYGYTF.

V gene TRBV3-1 combines with J gene TRBJ2-3; 7 bases fit TRBD2. From germline, CDR1 is LGHDT and CDR2 YNNKEL (reference sequence). The CDR3 has 17 amino acids. Trimming took 4 bases from V and 6 from J; bases not matched to a gene: 16. The CDR3 DNA reads TGTGCCAGCAGCCGAGTAAGGTTGGCGGGAGCTACCGATACGCAGTATTTT. It codes for CASSRVRLAGATDTQYF.

This clonotype came up many times. J is TRBJ2-7 and V is TRBV11-2; 10 bases map to TRBD2. Trimming took 3 bases from V and 3 from J; bases not matched to a gene: 5. CDR3 length: 15 residues. CDR1 and CDR2 (germline): SGHAT, FQNNGV. Written as DNA, the CDR3 is TGTGCCAGCAGCTTGGCACTAGCGGGGATCTACGAGCAGTACTTC. It translates to CASSLALAGIYEQYF.

This clonotype was detected many times. The chain has TRBV6-2 or TRBV6-3 and TRBJ2-5, with unresolved D. The V end was cut by 5 bases, the J end by 7 bases, with 26 bases between. The CDR3 has 17 residues. Per the germline V gene, CDR1 is MNHEY and CDR2 is SVGEGT. CDR3 DNA: TGTGCCAGCAGTCCCCGGTTCGCGAGTGGTGAGCTCGGGACCCAGTACTTC. Translating it yields CASSPRFASGELGTQYF.